The 22 T cell receptor beta chains in this list originate from one sample, sequenced in a study of shared clonotypes between healthy human individuals. Clones were read by immunoSEQ multiplex PCR, and TCRdb kept only the in-frame ones, dropping some. The sample lists about 2,200,000 clones, about 92% occurring once. Naive CD8 cells lacked CD45RO, underwent positive selection for CCR7 and left out terminally differentiated effector memory CD45RA+ cells. Material: naive CD8+ T cells from PBMCs. These receptors were collected from a man younger than 35 in good health. Some clones in this sample may be carry-over from other donors' samples.

This sequence joins TRBV9 and TRBJ2-2, with 9 bases matching TRBD2. The CDR3 length is 16 residues. Looked up from germline, CDR1 is SGDLS and CDR2 is YYNGEE. Germline trimming cut 4 bases from V and 2 bases from J; bases unmatched to any gene: 6. The CDR3 here is CASSLAGTSNTGELFF. DNA for the CDR3: TGTGCCAGCAGCCTAGCCGGGACTAGCAACACCGGGGAGCTGTTTTTT.

CDR3 region: CASNHGDGGYEQYF. The CDR3 nucleotides read TGTGCCAGCAATCACGGGGACGGAGGCTACGAGCAGTACTTC. The rearrangement uses TRBV7-9 and TRBJ2-7; D is tentatively TRBD1 or TRBD2 (5 bases each). Per the germline V gene, CDR1 is SEHNR and CDR2 is FQNEAQ (reference sequence). V lost 7 bases and J lost 3, with 16 bases in between. This CDR3 contains 14 residues.

The CDR3 reads CAISAGQGEKLFF. The CDR3 DNA is TGTGCCATCAGTGCGGGGCAGGGTGAAAAACTGTTTTTT. The J gene is TRBJ1-4, the V gene TRBV10-3; TRBD1 is a possible D gene (5 bases). Between the trimmed V and J ends, which lost 4 bases and 7 bases, there was a span of 10 bases. Germline V gene lookup returns CDR1 ENHRY and CDR2 SYGVKD. The CDR3 totals 13 residues.

In nucleotides, the CDR3 is TGTGCCAGCAGTTCCCCGGGTAGGGCCCAAGGACCTAACTATGGCTACACCTTC. This translates into CASSSPGRAQGPNYGYTF. The chain combines TRBV27 with TRBJ1-2; the D is unclear. This CDR3 region has 18 residues. Germline V gene lookup returns CDR1 MNHEY and CDR2 SMNVEV (reference sequence). The V end was cut by 4 bases, the J end by 0 bases, with 21 bases between.

The V call is TRBV5-1, the J call TRBJ2-1; tentatively, D is TRBD1 or TRBD2 (6 bases each). V gave up 4 bases and J gave up 0 bases, with 11 bases separating them. Germline loops: CDR1 SGHRS, CDR2 YFSETQ. This CDR3 is built from 15 residues. CDR3 protein: CASSQRGDSYNEQFF. The CDR3 nucleotides read TGCGCCAGCAGCCAGAGGGGGGACTCCTACAATGAGCAGTTCTTC.

The rearrangement links TRBV10-3 to TRBJ1-2; D gene ambiguous. Looked up from germline, CDR1 is ENHRY and CDR2 is SYGVKD. The V and J ends lost 4 bases and 10 bases respectively, with 22 bases between them. This CDR3 spans 15 amino acids. CDR3 region: CAISVRLAADADYTF. CDR3 nucleotides: TGTGCCATCAGTGTGCGCCTAGCGGCCGATGCCGACTACACCTTC.

This chain connects TRBV4-2 to TRBJ2-7; 7 bases map to TRBD1. V shed 3 bases, J shed 4 bases, and the junction held 12 bases outside the gene matches. Germline lookup yields CDR1 LGHNA and CDR2 YNFKEQ. The CDR3 contains 16 residues. Here the CDR3 reads CASSQQGDPPSYEQYF. CDR3 bases: TGTGCCAGCAGCCAGCAGGGGGATCCCCCCTCTTACGAGCAGTACTTC.

The chain couples TRBV28 to TRBJ2-1; D may be TRBD2 (5 bases). V dropped 10 bases and J dropped 3 bases, with 16 bases sitting between them. Germline assignment: CDR1 MDHEN and CDR2 SYDVKM. The CDR3 is 14 residues long. CDR3 nucleotide sequence: TGTGCCATCTCCCCCGGAGGCAGCTACAATGAGCAGTTCTTC. As protein: CAISPGGSYNEQFF.

V and J are TRBV6-1 and TRBJ2-7; tentatively, D is TRBD1 or TRBD2 (5 bases each). The CDR3 runs to 14 residues. CDR1 and CDR2 from the germline V gene are MNHNS and SASEGT. Deletions cut 7 bases from V and 3 bases from J, with 16 bases between. The CDR3 is CASNGYLGGYEQYF. As DNA, the CDR3 is TGTGCCAGCAATGGTTACCTTGGGGGCTACGAGCAGTACTTC.

The chain couples TRBV18 to TRBJ1-2; the D gene is possibly TRBD1 (5 bases). Per germline, CDR1 KGHSH and CDR2 LQKENI. This CDR3 comprises 18 residues. Trimming took off 0 bases at V and 0 bases at J, with 17 bases between the two ends. The CDR3 sequence is CASSPPWDRRNTNYGYTF. The CDR3 region has the DNA TGTGCCAGCTCACCACCGTGGGACCGGAGAAACACTAACTATGGCTACACCTTC.

V usage is TRBV29-1 and J usage is TRBJ2-5; 14 bases are a match to TRBD2. The J call may not be correct, given that the DNA end is closer to TRBJ2-7. Germline loops: CDR1 SQVTM, CDR2 ANQGSEA. There are 16 residues in the CDR3. The CDR3 region is CSARLAGGPSTYEQYF. As DNA, the CDR3 is TGCAGTGCACGACTAGCGGGAGGGCCGTCGACCTACGAGCAGTACTTC.

V and J are TRBV7-2 and TRBJ2-7; TRBD2 matches at 14 bases. The length of the CDR3 is 16 residues. Germline loops: CDR1 SGHTA, CDR2 FQGNSA. V was clipped by 4 bases and J by 2 bases; unmatched bases: 4. The CDR3, as DNA: TGTGCCAGCAGCTACGGGGGACTAGCGGGAGCCTACGAGCAGTACTTC. Its protein is CASSYGGLAGAYEQYF.

The CDR3 spells CASRATSGSNDEQFF. The CDR3 DNA reads as TGTGCCAGCAGGGCTACTAGCGGGAGTAACGATGAGCAGTTCTTC. The rearrangement uses TRBV7-3 and TRBJ2-1; TRBD2 aligns across 11 bases. This CDR3 has 15 residues. From germline, CDR1 is SGHTA and CDR2 FQGTGA. With V trimmed by 6 bases and J by 8 bases, 9 bases remained unmatched. Based on the CDR3 plus reference TRBV7-3 and TRBJ2-1, the full variable domain is GAGVSQTPSNKVTEKGKYVELRCDPISGHTALYWYRQSLGQGPEFLIYFQGTGAADDSGLPNDRFFAVRPEGSVSTLKIQRTERGDSAVYLCASRATSGSNDEQFFGPGTRLTVL.

The chain has TRBV7-9 and TRBJ2-7; no firm D call. Germline CDR1 is SEHNR and CDR2 is FQNEAQ (reference sequence). The CDR3 is 15 residues long. Trimming removed 3 bases from V and 10 bases from J, with 22 bases in between. The CDR3 region has the DNA TGTGCCAGCAGCTTCGAAGATAGACTTCACACCCTTCAGTACTTC. It yields the protein CASSFEDRLHTLQYF.

This sequence joins TRBV9 and TRBJ2-1; 13 bases are shared with TRBD2. Per the germline V gene, CDR1 is SGDLS and CDR2 is YYNGEE. The CDR3 totals 17 residues. With 3 bases clipped from V and 0 bases from J, the junction kept 3 bases outside the gene matches. The CDR3 DNA is TGTGCCAGCAGCGCTCGGACTAGCGGGAGCTCCTACAATGAGCAGTTCTTC. As protein: CASSARTSGSSYNEQFF.

The chain couples TRBV7-2 to TRBJ2-7, with D unresolved. This CDR3 region has 15 residues. Germline lookup yields CDR1 SGHTA and CDR2 FQGNSA. V was trimmed by 4 bases and J by 2 bases, leaving 15 bases between them. The CDR3 DNA reads TGTGCCAGCAGCTCCCCACATATAGTCCCCTACGAGCAGTACTTC. This translates into CASSSPHIVPYEQYF. Drawing the rest from reference TRBV7-2 and TRBJ2-7, the complete variable domain is GAGVSQSPSNKVTEKGKDVELRCDPISGHTALYWYRQSLGQGLEFLIYFQGNSAPDKSGLPSDRFSAERTGGSVSTLTIQRTQQEDSAVYLCASSSPHIVPYEQYFGPGTRLTVT.

V and J are TRBV7-3 and TRBJ2-7; D is undetermined. The CDR3 contains 13 residues. The germline CDR1 and CDR2 sequences are SGHTA and FQGTGA. V was pared by 1 base and J by 6 bases, with 10 bases between. As DNA, the CDR3 is TGTGCCAGCAGCTTAATTGTCGGACCCGAGCAGTACTTC. It is translated as CASSLIVGPEQYF.

The CDR3 loop reads CASSRSKAGIQPQHF. CDR3 bases: TGTGCCAGCAGCCGCAGTAAGGCCGGTATTCAGCCCCAGCATTTT. The genes are TRBV7-2 and TRBJ1-5; D gene ambiguous. The CDR3 length is 15 residues. Germline loops: CDR1 SGHTA, CDR2 FQGNSA. V lost 5 bases to trimming and J lost 6 bases, with 17 bases between them. The full variable domain, its missing parts supplied by reference TRBV7-2 and TRBJ1-5, is GAGVSQSPSNKVTEKGKDVELRCDPISGHTALYWYRQSLGQGLEFLIYFQGNSAPDKSGLPSDRFSAERTGGSVSTLTIQRTQQEDSAVYLCASSRSKAGIQPQHFGDGTRLSIL.

The V gene is TRBV20-1, the J gene TRBJ2-7; D not resolved. The CDR3 sequence is 11 residues long. Germline CDR1 is DFQATT and CDR2 is SNEGSKA (reference sequence). V lost 1 base and J lost 6, with 7 bases in between. The CDR3 reads CSARVFPEQYF. The CDR3 bases are TGCAGTGCTAGAGTGTTTCCCGAGCAGTACTTC.

The V and J genes are TRBV19 and TRBJ1-1, with 9 bases aligning to TRBD1. The ends lost 7 bases at V and 4 bases at J; junction bases unmatched: 7. The CDR3 has 14 amino acids. Germline loops: CDR1 LNHDA, CDR2 SQIVND (reference sequence). CDR3 sequence: CASNTGGVLTEAFF. CDR3 bases: TGTGCCAGTAATACAGGGGGCGTTCTCACTGAAGCTTTCTTT.

The chain links TRBV10-3 to TRBJ2-1; the match to TRBD1 covers 11 bases. This CDR3 has 15 amino acids. Trimming took 10 bases from V and 1 from J; bases not matched to a gene: 6. The germline gives CDR1 ENHRY, CDR2 SYGVKD. CDR3 sequence (DNA): TGTGCCACCTGGACAGGGGGCGGATCCTACAATGAGCAGTTCTTC. This codes for CATWTGGGSYNEQFF.

The V call is TRBV5-6, the J call TRBJ2-1, with D unresolved. The germline CDR1 and CDR2 sequences are SGHDT and YYEEEE. V lost 2 bases to trimming and J lost 6 bases, with 12 bases between them. The length of the CDR3 is 14 residues. The CDR3 sequence: CASSFSTEINEQFF. The CDR3 nucleotides read TGTGCCAGCAGCTTTTCGACTGAAATCAATGAGCAGTTCTTC.